These 9 T cell receptor beta chains came from one sample sequenced in a study of blood T cells in healthy people across ages. A second PCR of about 7 to 12 cycles used a sample-barcoded 5' primer and a J-beta primer mix. In TCRdb, the 5' RACE reads were re-called with MiXCR into one record per CDR3 protein. The sample yields 630,000 or so distinct CDR3 sequences, approximately 30% seen once. Sequencing was performed on blood. These receptors were taken from an elderly woman in good health.

This clonotype was found many times. V usage is TRBV5-5 and J usage is TRBJ1-5; D possibly corresponds to TRBD1 (5 bases). Germline V gene lookup returns CDR1 SGHKS and CDR2 YYEKEE (reference sequence). Between the trimmed V and J ends, which lost 5 bases and 0 bases, there was a span of 15 bases. CDR3 length: 16 amino acids. The CDR3: CASSLRQTYSNQPQHF. DNA for the CDR3: TGTGCCAGCAGTCTTCGACAGACATATAGCAATCAGCCCCAGCATTTT. The complete variable domain, with remaining parts taken from reference TRBV5-5 and TRBJ1-5, reads DAGVTQSPTHLIKTRGQQVTLRCSPISGHKSVSWYQQVLGQGPQFIFQYYEKEERGRGNFPDRFSARQFPNYSSELNVNALLLGDSALYLCASSLRQTYSNQPQHFGDGTRLSIL.

In its sample, this clonotype was seen a few times. This chain joins TRBV7-6 and TRBJ2-2; TRBD1 agrees at 8 bases. Germline CDR1 is SGHVS and CDR2 is FNYEAQ. CDR3 length: 15 residues. J lost 3 bases, V lost 6 bases, and 6 bases had no gene match. CDR3 amino acids: CASSPRTGYTGELFF. CDR3 sequence (DNA): TGTGCCAGCAGTCCCCGGACAGGGTACACCGGGGAGCTGTTTTTT.

In its sample, this clonotype was seen once. This clone may be a read error of a much larger clone one base away. The chain links TRBV3-1 to TRBJ2-5; possible D gene TRBD1, 6 bases. TRBJ2-1 explains the end of the DNA better; the J call may be wrong. From germline, CDR1 is LGHDT and CDR2 YNNKEL (reference sequence). The CDR3 has 15 residues. DNA of the CDR3: TGTGCCAGCAGCCATCGAAGGGGGACCCAAGAGACCCAGTTCTTC. It yields the protein CASSHRRGTQETQFF.

This clonotype has ten or more counts. The chain uses TRBV20-1 and TRBJ2-3; D possibly corresponds to TRBD2 (6 bases). The CDR3 length is 14 residues. V lost 6 bases to trimming and J lost 1 base, with 14 bases between them. Germline V CDR1 and CDR2: DFQATT, SNEGSKA (reference sequence). The CDR3 sequence is CSARRADGTDTQYF. CDR3 DNA sequence: TGCAGTGCGCGGAGGGCGGACGGCACAGATACGCAGTATTTT.

At least ten counts were recorded for this clonotype. V usage is TRBV6-5 and J usage is TRBJ2-3, with 15 positions matching TRBD2. This CDR3 has 16 amino acids. V lost 6 bases to trimming and J lost 4 bases; unmatched junction nucleotides: 5. Germline loops: CDR1 MNHEY, CDR2 SVGAGI. The CDR3 is CASRWTSGGAADTQYF. The CDR3 bases are TGTGCCAGCAGATGGACTAGCGGGGGGGCCGCAGATACGCAGTATTTT.

Of note for this clonotype: A much larger clone differs from this one at a single base, so this may be a read error. This rearrangement joins TRBV2 to TRBJ2-7, with 7 bases identical to TRBD1. The germline V gene has CDR1 SNHLY and CDR2 FYNNEI. This CDR3 region has 13 residues. Trimming removed 3 bases from V and 6 bases from J; junction bases left unmatched: 5. Written as DNA, the CDR3 is TGTGCCAGCAGTGAGGGCAGGGGGTGCGAGCAGTACTTC. This codes for CASSEGRGCEQYF.

V usage is TRBV20-1 and J usage is TRBJ2-1; tentative D call: TRBD2 (5 bases). Trimming removed 6 bases from V and 1 base from J, with 16 bases in between. Germline CDR1 reads DFQATT; CDR2 reads SNEGSKA (reference sequence). The CDR3 covers 15 residues. DNA for the CDR3: TGCAGTGCCCCCTCCACGGGAATTTCCTACAATGAGCAGTTCTTC. Its translation: CSAPSTGISYNEQFF.

The CDR3 region is CASSPKRGSEGYTF. The CDR3 nucleotides are TGTGCCAGCTCGCCCAAAAGGGGAAGCGAAGGCTACACCTTC. V gene TRBV18 combines with J gene TRBJ1-2, with TRBD1 as a possible D gene (5 bases). The V and J ends lost 6 bases and 8 bases respectively, with 19 bases between them. CDR3 length: 14 amino acids. In germline, CDR1 is KGHSH, CDR2 LQKENI. Looking up the rest from reference TRBV18 and TRBJ1-2 gives the full variable domain: NAGVMQNPRHLVRRRGQEARLRCSPMKGHSHVYWYRQLPEEGLKFMVYLQKENIIDESGMPKERFSAEFPKEGPSILRIQQVVRGDSAAYFCASSPKRGSEGYTFGSGTRLTVV.

This sequence joins TRBV4-1 and TRBJ2-1; D is unclear. This CDR3 region has 15 residues. Trimming shortened V by 3 bases and J by 10 bases, and 19 bases separated the two germline ends. CDR1 and CDR2 from the germline V gene are MGHRA and YSYEKL. As DNA, the CDR3 is TGCGCCAGCAGCCACCCTGGTTCTGGAGTGCGGGAGCAGTTCTTC. Residues: CASSHPGSGVREQFF.